This T cell receptor (beta chain) originates from a study of shared clonotypes between healthy human individuals. Libraries were prepared by immunoSEQ multiplex PCR; TCRdb keeps only in-frame clonotypes and omits some of them. The sample gives a few hundred thousand clones, around 78% of which show up once; around 12% is in the top ten. The CDR3 length is 13 residues. Germline CDR1 is MNHEY and CDR2 is SVGAGI. Trimming left V 3 bases short and J 4 bases short, with 10 bases between. This clone was detected only once. The V call is TRBV6-5, the J call TRBJ2-7; D is undetermined. The sequenced sample was PBMCs. The receptor comes from a woman between 35 and 50 years old in good health. Some clones in this sample may be carry-over from other donors' samples. The CDR3 here is CASSYGLGYEQYF. For the CDR3, the DNA is TGTGCCAGCAGTTATGGGTTAGGGTACGAGCAGTACTTC.